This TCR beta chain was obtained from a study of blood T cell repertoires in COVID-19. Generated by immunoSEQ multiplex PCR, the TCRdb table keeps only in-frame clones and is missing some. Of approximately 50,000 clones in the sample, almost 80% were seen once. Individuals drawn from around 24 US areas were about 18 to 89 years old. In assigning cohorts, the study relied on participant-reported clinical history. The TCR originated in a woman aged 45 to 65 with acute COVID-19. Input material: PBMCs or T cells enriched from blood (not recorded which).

The CDR3 region has the DNA TGTGCCAGCTCTAACTTGTTCAAGAGGGGGGGAAACACTGAAGCTTTCTTT. As protein: CASSNLFKRGGNTEAFF. The chain couples TRBV9 to TRBJ1-1; a weak D match, TRBD1 (6 bases). The CDR3 consists of 17 residues. Germline CDR1 SGDLS, CDR2 YYNGEE. V lost 7 bases to trimming and J lost 2 bases, with 24 bases between them.